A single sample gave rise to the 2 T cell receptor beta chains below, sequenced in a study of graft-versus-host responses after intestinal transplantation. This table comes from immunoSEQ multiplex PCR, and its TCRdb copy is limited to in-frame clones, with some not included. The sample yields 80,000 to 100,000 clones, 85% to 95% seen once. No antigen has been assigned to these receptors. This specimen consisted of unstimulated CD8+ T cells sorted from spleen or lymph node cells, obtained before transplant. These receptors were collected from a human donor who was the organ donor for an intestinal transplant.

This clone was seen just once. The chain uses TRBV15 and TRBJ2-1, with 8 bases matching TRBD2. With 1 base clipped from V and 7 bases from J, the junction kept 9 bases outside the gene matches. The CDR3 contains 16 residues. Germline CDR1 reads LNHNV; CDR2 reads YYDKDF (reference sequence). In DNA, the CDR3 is TGTGCCACCAGCAGAGCCCGAGAGCGGGAGAGTAATGAGCAGTTCTTC. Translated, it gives CATSRARERESNEQFF. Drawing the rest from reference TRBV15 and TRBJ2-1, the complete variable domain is DAMVIQNPRYQVTQFGKPVTLSCSQTLNHNVMYWYQQKSSQAPKLLFHYYDKDFNNEADTPDNFQSRRPNTSFCFLDIRSPGLGDTAMYLCATSRARERESNEQFFGPGTRLTVL.

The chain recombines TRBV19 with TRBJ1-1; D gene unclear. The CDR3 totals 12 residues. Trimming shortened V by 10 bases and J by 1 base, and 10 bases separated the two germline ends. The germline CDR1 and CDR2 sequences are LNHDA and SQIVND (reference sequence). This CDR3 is CATVAANTEAFF. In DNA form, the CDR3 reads TGTGCCACAGTAGCTGCGAACACTGAAGCTTTCTTT.